The 27 T cell receptor beta chains reported below all come from one sample, sequenced in a study of control samples from healthy donors and cancer patients. Data came from immunoSEQ multiplex PCR; TCRdb stores just in-frame clones and leaves some out. The profile shows approximately 150,000 clones, more than 90% of them singletons. Sequencing was carried out using blood. All receptors derive from a man aged 25-45 years in good health.

This chain connects TRBV14 to TRBJ1-1, with 7 bases aligning to TRBD1. The CDR3 loop spans 17 amino acids. Germline V gene data show CDR1 as SGHDN and CDR2 as FVKESK. V was clipped by 1 base and J by 1 base; unmatched bases: 9. CDR3 DNA: TGTGCCAGCAGCCAAGTCGGAGGGGGCACCCAGAACACTGAAGCTTTCTTT. Translated: CASSQVGGGTQNTEAFF.

This clone has only a few counts. The chain is built from TRBV5-1 and TRBJ1-1; maybe TRBD1 (5 bases). The CDR3 has 12 residues. The germline V gene encodes CDR1 SGHRS and CDR2 YFSETQ. The V gene lost 0 bases and the J gene lost 6 bases, with 6 bases spanning the gap. The CDR3 sequence is CASSLEGAEAFF. The CDR3 nucleotides are TGCGCCAGCAGCTTGGAAGGGGCTGAAGCTTTCTTT.

The chain recombines TRBV10-3 with TRBJ1-5; D may be TRBD1 (5 bases). Germline loops: CDR1 ENHRY, CDR2 SYGVKD. Trimming cost V 0 bases and J 6 bases, with 12 bases left between them. CDR3 length: 15 residues. The CDR3 DNA reads as TGTGCCATCAGTGAGTCAATAGGGGTTAGTCAGCCCCAGCATTTT. It is translated as CAISESIGVSQPQHF.

This clone was seen only a few times. The chain carries TRBV24-1 and TRBJ1-1; unclear D gene. V was clipped by 4 bases and J by 6 bases, with 11 bases between them. Germline lookup yields CDR1 KGHDR and CDR2 SFDVKD. The CDR3 is made up of 13 amino acids. CDR3 nucleotide sequence: TGTGCCACCAGTGACCCCAATGGGGCTGAAGCTTTCTTT. Protein product: CATSDPNGAEAFF.

The V and J genes are TRBV5-1 and TRBJ2-3, with 10 bases aligning to TRBD1. The CDR3 is made up of 18 amino acids. Germline CDR1 is SGHRS and CDR2 is YFSETQ. V trimming: 1 base; J trimming: 3 bases; junction bases outside the gene matches: 11. In DNA form, the CDR3 reads TGCGCCAGCAGCTTGTACTCCACCGGGACAGGGGCAACAGATACGCAGTATTTT. Amino acid sequence: CASSLYSTGTGATDTQYF.

The chain employs TRBV29-1 and TRBJ1-1; D gene ambiguous. The CDR3 covers 12 residues. The germline V gene encodes CDR1 SQVTM and CDR2 ANQGSEA. Trimming pared 7 bases from V and 1 base from J, leaving 10 bases between. Written as DNA, the CDR3 is TGCAGCGCGGAGGAGACGAACACTGAAGCTTTCTTT. Translating gives CSAEETNTEAFF.

This clone was seen only once. The chain links TRBV9 to TRBJ1-3; 7 nucleotides align to TRBD1. V dropped 4 bases and J dropped 2; count of bases not matched to a gene: 6. Germline V lookup: CDR1 SGDLS, CDR2 YYNGEE. This CDR3 comprises 15 residues. The CDR3 sequence: CASSTRGLAGNTIYF. The CDR3 DNA sequence: TGTGCCAGCAGCACCAGGGGGTTGGCTGGAAACACCATATATTTT.

V gene TRBV30 combines with J gene TRBJ1-3, with 7 bases identical to TRBD1. Germline V CDR1 and CDR2: GTSNPN, SVGIG (reference sequence). V trimming: 6 bases; J trimming: 1 base; junction bases outside the gene matches: 12. This CDR3 region has 16 residues. This CDR3 reads CACPDRPILSGNTIYF. CDR3 bases: TGTGCCTGTCCGGACAGGCCCATCCTATCTGGAAACACCATATATTTT.

This chain joins TRBV19 and TRBJ2-3; 7 nucleotides agree with TRBD2. Germline CDR1 reads LNHDA; CDR2 reads SQIVND (reference sequence). The CDR3 extends over 15 amino acids. Trimming at V came to 7 bases and at J to 8 bases, leaving 15 bases not matched to a gene. The CDR3 DNA follows: TGTGCCAGTAAACGCGGGGGACTAAAGGGTGGTACGCAGTATTTT. Translated, it gives CASKRGGLKGGTQYF.

The chain recombines TRBV2 with TRBJ2-7; no clear D. Germline lookup yields CDR1 SNHLY and CDR2 FYNNEI. V gave up 2 bases and J gave up 0 bases, with 11 bases separating them. This CDR3 has 15 amino acids. The CDR3 loop is CASSEYNVRSYEQYF. CDR3 DNA: TGTGCCAGCAGTGAATATAATGTCCGCTCCTACGAGCAGTACTTC. Based on the CDR3 plus reference TRBV2 and TRBJ2-7, the full variable domain is EPEVTQTPSHQVTQMGQEVILRCVPISNHLYFYWYRQILGQKVEFLVSFYNNEISEKSEIFDDQFSVERPDGSNFTLKIRSTKLEDSAMYFCASSEYNVRSYEQYFGPGTRLTVT.

The chain's CDR3 is CASSQGQGSSYEQYF. CDR3 nucleotides: TGTGCCAGCAGCCAAGGACAGGGGTCCTCCTACGAGCAGTACTTC. The chain links TRBV3-1 (or the pseudogene TRBV3-2) to TRBJ2-7, with 8 nucleotides matching TRBD1. The CDR3 has 15 residues. Per germline, CDR1 LGHDT and CDR2 YNNKEL (reference sequence). V lost 1 base and J lost 0; bases outside the gene matches: 2.

The rearrangement links TRBV18 to TRBJ1-4; D gene uncertain. V shed 4 bases and J shed 3 bases, with 12 bases lying between them. CDR3 length: 15 amino acids. CDR1 and CDR2 from the germline V gene are KGHSH and LQKENI. The CDR3 bases are TGTGCCAGCTCACTTGACCCGACGGCTAATGAAAAACTGTTTTTT. It is translated as CASSLDPTANEKLFF.

This chain links TRBV4-2 with TRBJ2-7, with D tentatively TRBD2 (6 bases). The CDR3 is 17 residues long. The germline V gene encodes CDR1 LGHNA and CDR2 YNFKEQ. Trimming took 5 bases from V and 1 from J, leaving 21 bases between them. The CDR3: CASSSISGTGVSYEQYF. The CDR3 nucleotides read TGTGCCAGCAGCTCAATCTCGGGGACGGGGGTTTCCTACGAGCAGTACTTC.

The chain carries TRBV12-5 and TRBJ1-5; 7 nucleotides align to TRBD1. This CDR3 contains 17 residues. CDR1 and CDR2 (germline): LGHNT, FRNRAP. V gave up 4 bases and J gave up 1 base; unmatched junction bases: 10. CDR3 region: CASGSLQGSGSNQPQHF. DNA of the CDR3: TGTGCTAGTGGTTCCTTACAGGGGAGCGGGAGCAATCAGCCCCAGCATTTT. The full variable domain, rest sourced from reference TRBV12-5 and TRBJ1-5, is DARVTQTPRHKVTEMGQEVTMRCQPILGHNTVFWYRQTMMQGLELLAYFRNRAPLDDSGMPKDRFSAEMPDATLATLKIQPSEPRDSAVYFCASGSLQGSGSNQPQHFGDGTRLSIL.

The V gene is TRBV10-3, the J gene TRBJ2-7, with D tentatively TRBD1 (5 bases). Per germline, CDR1 ENHRY and CDR2 SYGVKD. V was pared by 4 bases and J by 2 bases, with 15 bases between. This CDR3 is built from 15 residues. The CDR3 protein is CAISGVGQGAYEQYF. The CDR3 DNA reads as TGTGCCATCAGTGGGGTAGGACAAGGCGCCTACGAGCAGTACTTC.

V and J are TRBV7-3 and TRBJ2-2, with D possibly TRBD1 on 5 matching bases. Germline-derived CDR1 and CDR2 are SGHTA and FQGTGA. The CDR3 has 16 amino acids. V was clipped by 0 bases and J by 10 bases, with 18 bases between them. The CDR3 loop is CASSLTAGNLPEELFF. The CDR3 DNA reads as TGTGCCAGCAGCTTAACCGCAGGGAATCTCCCCGAGGAGCTGTTTTTT. Full variable domain (rest looked up from reference TRBV7-3 and TRBJ2-2): GAGVSQTPSNKVTEKGKYVELRCDPISGHTALYWYRQSLGQGPEFLIYFQGTGAADDSGLPNDRFFAVRPEGSVSTLKIQRTERGDSAVYLCASSLTAGNLPEELFFGEGSRLTVL.

This sequence joins TRBV27 and TRBJ2-5, with TRBD2 matching over 9 bases. V gave up 7 bases and J gave up 1 base; unmatched junction bases: 4. Germline CDR1 MNHEY, CDR2 SMNVEV (reference sequence). The CDR3 has 14 amino acids. The DNA for the CDR3 is TGTGCCAGCAAAGCGGGGGGCCTCCAAGAGACCCAGTACTTC. It translates to CASKAGGLQETQYF.

The table lists this clone with many counts. This rearrangement joins TRBV4-1 to TRBJ2-2; 9 bases line up with TRBD1. CDR3 length: 17 residues. The V gene's germline CDR1 is MGHRA and CDR2 YSYEKL. J lost 7 bases, V lost 0 bases, and 9 bases had no gene match. In DNA form, the CDR3 reads TGCGCCAGCAGCCAAGATAAACAGGGGGCGCAAAACGGGGAGCTGTTTTTT. This codes for CASSQDKQGAQNGELFF.

This chain connects TRBV7-2 to TRBJ2-7; 8 nucleotides line up with TRBD1. Unmatched junction bases numbered 9, after V lost 7 bases and J lost 1 base. From germline, CDR1 is SGHTA and CDR2 FQGNSA. CDR3 length equals 15 residues. The CDR3 protein is CASTPSRDRSYEQYF. In DNA, the CDR3 is TGTGCCAGCACCCCCTCTAGGGACAGGTCCTACGAGCAGTACTTC.

This chain uses TRBV28 with TRBJ1-2; unclear D gene. This CDR3 comprises 15 residues. CDR1 MDHEN and CDR2 SYDVKM come from the germline V gene. Trimming shortened V by 1 base and J by 0 bases, and 9 bases separated the two germline ends. The CDR3 coding sequence is TGTGCCAGCAGTTTATTCGGCAGATCTAACTATGGCTACACCTTC. Protein sequence: CASSLFGRSNYGYTF.

The chain carries TRBV28 and TRBJ1-2; D remains unclear. The germline V gene encodes CDR1 MDHEN and CDR2 SYDVKM. The CDR3 is made up of 14 amino acids. V lost 1 base, J lost 8 bases, and 14 bases lay in between. CDR3 coding DNA: TGTGCCAGCAGTTTATCCGGGCCTCCACTAGGCTACACCTTC. This translates into CASSLSGPPLGYTF.

The genes are TRBV28 and TRBJ2-7, with D unresolved. The CDR3 is 16 residues long. V dropped 4 bases and J dropped 2 bases, with 18 bases sitting between them. Germline assignment: CDR1 MDHEN and CDR2 SYDVKM. For the CDR3, the DNA is TGTGCCAGCAGTTCCCTCGACGGTGACCGGACCTACGAGCAGTACTTC. Translation: CASSSLDGDRTYEQYF.

The V gene is TRBV10-2, the J gene TRBJ2-7; no reliable D call. The CDR3 is 14 amino acids. Germline V gives CDR1 WSHSY, CDR2 SAAADI. Trimming took 8 bases from V and 0 from J, leaving 14 bases between them. The CDR3: CASLHAVNSYEQYF. The CDR3 region has the DNA TGCGCCAGCCTTCATGCGGTAAACTCCTACGAGCAGTACTTC.

The chain combines TRBV2 with TRBJ1-4; D is perhaps TRBD1 (6 bases). The CDR3 consists of 12 residues. Deletions cut 7 bases from V and 12 bases from J, with 15 bases between. From germline, CDR1 is SNHLY and CDR2 FYNNEI. CDR3 sequence (DNA): TGTGCCAGCACCGAGGGGGGGAAGGAACTGTTTTTT. This translates into CASTEGGKELFF.

V and J are TRBV5-6 and TRBJ2-7; 7 positions match TRBD1. With 1 base clipped from V and 3 bases from J, the junction kept 4 bases outside the gene matches. Germline V gives CDR1 SGHDT, CDR2 YYEEEE. The CDR3 extends over 14 amino acids. CDR3 nucleotide sequence: TGTGCCAGCAGCTTGCCGGGACAGAGCTACGAGCAGTACTTC. Its translation: CASSLPGQSYEQYF. Full variable domain (outside the CDR3, taken from reference TRBV5-6 and TRBJ2-7): DAGVTQSPTHLIKTRGQQVTLRCSPKSGHDTVSWYQQALGQGPQFIFQYYEEEERQRGNFPDRFSGHQFPNYSSELNVNALLLGDSALYLCASSLPGQSYEQYFGPGTRLTVT.

By share, this clone ranks as medium-sized. In nucleotides, the CDR3 is TGTGCCACCAGTGACGCGGGACAGGCGGACTATGGCTACACCTTC. This sequence encodes CATSDAGQADYGYTF. V and J are TRBV24-1 and TRBJ1-2; 8 bases align to TRBD1. V shed 4 bases and J 3 bases; nucleotides not matched to a gene: 6. The CDR3 has 15 residues. From germline, CDR1 is KGHDR and CDR2 SFDVKD.

This chain's CDR3 is CASSEQGARTGELFF. The CDR3 DNA sequence: TGTGCCAGCAGTGAACAGGGGGCGAGGACCGGGGAGCTGTTTTTT. The chain joins TRBV25-1 to TRBJ2-2; TRBD1 aligns across 8 bases. Germline V gene data show CDR1 as MGHDK and CDR2 as SYGVNS. The J segment lost 5 bases and the V segment lost 2 bases, leaving 4 bases of the junction unmatched. The CDR3 consists of 15 residues.